The 24 T cell receptor beta chains given below trace back to one sample, sequenced in a study of CD4 T cells in relation to SARS-CoV-2 and coronaviruses. For these receptors, no antigen is known. Using immunoSEQ multiplex PCR, the repertoire was profiled, and TCRdb retains in-frame clones only, with some absent. The repertoire includes approximately 18,000 clones, roughly 80% of them detected once, and under 35% sits in the top ten. CD4+ T cells from unexposed donors were obtained before the COVID-19 pandemic (2011-2018). Isolation of CD4+ T cells took place after roughly nine days in culture. The sample taken for sequencing was CD4+ T cells from PBMCs, cultured in vitro. Receptors originate from a human donor in good health.

V is TRBV19 and J is TRBJ2-6; D call uncertain. The length of the CDR3 is 16 residues. The germline gives CDR1 LNHDA, CDR2 SQIVND (reference sequence). Trimming left V 0 bases short and J 0 bases short, with 6 bases between. The CDR3 DNA follows: TGTGCCAGTAGTATAGATCTTTTCTCTGGGGCCAACGTCCTGACTTTC. It yields the protein CASSIDLFSGANVLTF.

The rearrangement joins TRBV19 to TRBJ1-5, with TRBD1 matching over 8 bases. The trim removed 3 bases at V and 6 bases at J, leaving 4 bases unmatched. The CDR3 extends over 14 amino acids. CDR1 and CDR2 from the germline V gene are LNHDA and SQIVND (reference sequence). The CDR3 is CASSMDRVGQPQHF. In DNA form, the CDR3 reads TGTGCCAGTAGTATGGACAGGGTGGGTCAGCCCCAGCATTTT.

The chain uses TRBV18 and TRBJ2-2; 7 bases align to TRBD1. The CDR3 has 15 amino acids. V lost 3 bases, J lost 1 base, and 2 bases stayed unmatched. CDR1 and CDR2 from the germline V gene are KGHSH and LQKENI. Written as DNA, the CDR3 is TGTGCCAGCTCACCGGGGACAGTGAACACCGGGGAGCTGTTTTTT. The encoded protein is CASSPGTVNTGELFF.

This chain connects TRBV2 to TRBJ1-1; D call uncertain. Germline CDR1 is SNHLY and CDR2 is FYNNEI. V was pared by 8 bases and J by 0 bases, with 7 bases between. The CDR3 contains 12 residues. The CDR3 DNA sequence: TGTGCCAGCCTCCCGGTGAACACTGAAGCTTTCTTT. Translation gives CASLPVNTEAFF.

The CDR3 region has the DNA TGTGCCAGTAGTATAGAGATCAGAAGGAAAAAGAACACTGAAGCTTTCTTT. It encodes CASSIEIRRKKNTEAFF. The genes are TRBV19 and TRBJ1-1; D unresolved. Germline V gene data show CDR1 as LNHDA and CDR2 as SQIVND (reference sequence). The V gene lost 0 bases and the J gene lost 1 base, with 15 bases spanning the gap. The CDR3 is 17 amino acids. The full variable domain, in which reference TRBV19 and TRBJ1-1 provide the parts outside the CDR3, is DGGITQSPKYLFRKEGQNVTLSCEQNLNHDAMYWYRQDPGQGLRLIYYSQIVNDFQKGDIAEGYSVSREKKESFPLTVTSAQKNPTAFYLCASSIEIRRKKNTEAFFGQGTRLTVV.

The V and J genes are TRBV12-3 or TRBV12-4 and TRBJ1-4, with D uncertain. The CDR3 consists of 13 residues. The V end was cut by 1 base, the J end by 2 bases, with 2 bases between. CDR3 in DNA: TGTGCCAGCAGTTTAGGGACTAATGAAAAACTGTTTTTT. It is translated as CASSLGTNEKLFF.

The J gene is TRBJ2-7, the V gene TRBV5-1, with D hard to call. The CDR3 runs 13 residues. The V end lost 0 bases, the J end lost 12 bases, and 16 bases lay between the germline ends. Germline loops: CDR1 SGHRS, CDR2 YFSETQ. Written as DNA, the CDR3 is TGCGCCAGCAGCTTGGATAATGATCGGGCAGTGTACTTC. Amino acids: CASSLDNDRAVYF.

This chain connects TRBV29-1 to TRBJ2-5; the D is unclear. Germline CDR1 is SQVTM and CDR2 is ANQGSEA. V lost 4 bases and J 3 bases, leaving 9 bases between the germline ends. CDR3 size: 12 residues. The CDR3 protein is CSVVSGEETQYF. CDR3 DNA sequence: TGCAGCGTTGTCTCTGGGGAAGAGACCCAGTACTTC.

This clone has just one count. This chain joins TRBV27 and TRBJ1-1, with 8 bases that match TRBD1. The CDR3 is 15 amino acids. Germline trimming cut 10 bases from V and 0 bases from J; bases unmatched to any gene: 10. Germline V gene sequence: CDR1 MNHEY, CDR2 SMNVEV (reference sequence). Written as DNA, the CDR3 is TGTGCCACCCGGAGGACAGGGACCATGAACACTGAAGCTTTCTTT. Its protein product is CATRRTGTMNTEAFF.

This clone was seen more than once but under ten times. The chain is built from TRBV30 and TRBJ1-1; D might be TRBD1 (6 bases). The ends were cut back, 5 bases at V and 0 bases at J, with 10 bases in the middle. Germline V gene sequence: CDR1 GTSNPN, CDR2 SVGIG (reference sequence). This CDR3 region has 13 residues. Here the CDR3 reads CAWGRGMNTEAFF. The CDR3 bases are TGTGCCTGGGGGAGGGGGATGAACACTGAAGCTTTCTTT.

CDR3 sequence (DNA): TGTGCCAGCAGCGCGGAGGGGGGTGGCACAGATACGCAGTATTTT. It encodes CASSAEGGGTDTQYF. V and J are TRBV6-4 and TRBJ2-3; the D gene could be TRBD1 or TRBD2 (6 bases each). V was pared by 6 bases and J by 1 base, with 14 bases between. The germline V gene has CDR1 MRHNA and CDR2 SNTAGT. The CDR3 extends over 15 amino acids.

CDR3 sequence: CASNLQGYRADTQYF. In DNA, the CDR3 is TGTGCCAGCAATTTACAGGGATATCGGGCAGATACGCAGTATTTT. The chain recombines TRBV6-5 with TRBJ2-3, with D perhaps matching TRBD1 (6 bases). V lost 7 bases to trimming and J lost 4 bases, with 18 bases between them. Germline CDR1 reads MNHEY; CDR2 reads SVGAGI. This CDR3 spans 15 amino acids.

The chain has TRBV5-1 and TRBJ2-2; D gene uncertain. The germline V gene has CDR1 SGHRS and CDR2 YFSETQ. This CDR3 has 16 residues. Trimming took 4 bases from V and 1 from J, leaving 14 bases between them. The CDR3 loop is CASSPGVYGNTGELFF. The DNA for the CDR3 is TGCGCCAGCAGCCCCGGTGTTTACGGGAACACCGGGGAGCTGTTTTTT.

The V call is TRBV3-1 (or the pseudogene TRBV3-2), the J call TRBJ2-4; D is perhaps TRBD1 (6 bases). The CDR3 has 14 residues. V lost 3 bases and J lost 8, with 14 bases in between. Per the germline V gene, CDR1 is LGHDT and CDR2 is YNNKEL (reference sequence). The CDR3 reads CASSQGTRGHIQYF. The CDR3 DNA follows: TGTGCCAGCAGCCAGGGGACAAGGGGACACATTCAGTACTTC.

The V gene is TRBV6-5, the J gene TRBJ2-3; possibly TRBD1 or TRBD2 for D (5 bases each). CDR1 and CDR2 from the germline V gene are MNHEY and SVGAGI. The ends were cut back, 5 bases at V and 4 bases at J, with 13 bases in the middle. The length of the CDR3 is 14 residues. The CDR3 DNA follows: TGTGCCAGCAGTCCCGGGACGCCGGCAGATACGCAGTATTTT. Translated: CASSPGTPADTQYF.

V usage is TRBV18 and J usage is TRBJ2-1; unclear D gene. The CDR3 covers 15 residues. V was trimmed by 3 bases and J by 5 bases, leaving 14 bases between them. Germline V gene data show CDR1 as KGHSH and CDR2 as LQKENI. CDR3 amino acids: CASSPSVAPNNEQFF. The CDR3 DNA follows: TGTGCCAGCTCACCCTCCGTGGCTCCCAACAATGAGCAGTTCTTC.

The V call is TRBV2, the J call TRBJ2-1; tentative D call: TRBD2 (5 bases). The ends were cut back, 2 bases at V and 7 bases at J, with 9 bases in the middle. CDR3 size: 13 residues. Germline V gene lookup returns CDR1 SNHLY and CDR2 FYNNEI. As DNA, the CDR3 is TGTGCCAGCAGTGAATTAGAGGGAAATGAGCAGTTCTTC. It specifies CASSELEGNEQFF.

The J gene is TRBJ2-7, the V gene TRBV5-4; D may be TRBD2 (6 bases). In germline, CDR1 is SGHNT, CDR2 YYREEE (reference sequence). V lost 4 bases and J 3 bases, leaving 20 bases between the germline ends. The CDR3 is 16 amino acids. As DNA, the CDR3 is TGTGCCAGCAGCCGCGGCTCCGGGACTGCTAGCTACGAGCAGTACTTC. Translation gives CASSRGSGTASYEQYF.

The CDR3, as DNA: TGTGCCCTGGGGGCGGGCAGGCCGAACACTGAAGCTTTCTTT. Translated, it gives CALGAGRPNTEAFF. V gene TRBV30 combines with J gene TRBJ1-1, with D tentatively TRBD1 (6 bases). The CDR3 is made up of 14 amino acids. Germline assignment: CDR1 GTSNPN and CDR2 SVGIG (reference sequence). V shed 8 bases and J shed 1 base, with 17 bases lying between them.

This chain links TRBV5-1 with TRBJ2-3; D call uncertain. V lost 0 bases and J 5 bases, leaving 16 bases between the germline ends. The germline V gene encodes CDR1 SGHRS and CDR2 YFSETQ. CDR3 length: 16 amino acids. CDR3: CASSLGFRAVGDTQYF. CDR3 DNA: TGCGCCAGCAGCTTGGGTTTTAGGGCAGTTGGAGATACGCAGTATTTT. The full variable domain, with the rest looked up from reference TRBV5-1 and TRBJ2-3, is KAGVTQTPRYLIKTRGQQVTLSCSPISGHRSVSWYQQTPGQGLQFLFEYFSETQRNKGNFPGRFSGRQFSNSRSEMNVSTLELGDSALYLCASSLGFRAVGDTQYFGPGTRLTVL.

This clone occurred once. This chain joins TRBV9 and TRBJ1-1; D is possibly TRBD1 (5 bases). Germline V gene sequence: CDR1 SGDLS, CDR2 YYNGEE. The germline V and J ends were trimmed by 0 bases and 12 bases, with 12 bases remaining between them. The CDR3 extends over 12 amino acids. CDR3 bases: TGTGCCAGCAGCGTAGAGAAGGGGAAGACTTTCTTT. It codes for CASSVEKGKTFF.

The rearrangement uses TRBV3-1 (or the pseudogene TRBV3-2) and TRBJ1-1; D unresolved. Germline values: CDR1 LGHDT, CDR2 YNNKEL (reference sequence). The CDR3 runs to 15 residues. V dropped 1 base and J dropped 2 bases, with 11 bases sitting between them. CDR3 DNA: TGTGCCAGCAGCCAAGGGGCCAATGTTAACACTGAAGCTTTCTTT. Its protein product is CASSQGANVNTEAFF.

This chain connects TRBV30 to TRBJ1-5, with D unresolved. Per the germline V gene, CDR1 is GTSNPN and CDR2 is SVGIG (reference sequence). The ends were cut back, 0 bases at V and 7 bases at J, with 10 bases in the middle. This CDR3 has 13 residues. The CDR3 nucleotides read TGTGCCTGGAGTGTCCGGACCGAGCAGCCCCAGCATTTT. Its protein product is CAWSVRTEQPQHF. Together with reference TRBV30 and TRBJ1-5, the CDR3 gives the full variable domain: SQTIHQWPATLVQPVGSPLSLECTVEGTSNPNLYWYRQAAGRGLQLLFYSVGIGQISSEVPQNLSASRPQDRQFILSSKKLLLSDSGFYLCAWSVRTEQPQHFGDGTRLSIL.

This chain links TRBV30 with TRBJ1-2; 8 bases are a match to TRBD1. The CDR3 has 14 amino acids. The V gene's germline CDR1 is GTSNPN and CDR2 SVGIG (reference sequence). J was trimmed by 4 bases and V by 5 bases; bases with no gene match: 9. The CDR3 coding sequence is TGTGCCTGGGGAGGACAGGGCGGCGGCTATGGCTACACCTTC. It is translated as CAWGGQGGGYGYTF.